The rows below give T cell receptor beta chains drawn from one sample of a study of T cells after yellow fever vaccination. TCRdb called the 5' RACE reads again in MiXCR, with one record for every CDR3 protein. The sample includes some 560,000 distinct CDR3 sequences, about 17% seen only once; the top ten take roughly 17%. The source material was PBMCs, sampled about 5 days after the first yellow fever vaccination. The source of these receptors is a man younger than 35 who received the YFV17D yellow fever vaccine. CDR3s include the opening cysteine and the closing phenylalanine or tryptophan.

V gene	J gene	CDR3 protein
TRBV27	TRBJ2-5	CASSSKPTRGTQYF
TRBV14	TRBJ1-2	CASSRSSGNYGYTF
TRBV5-1	TRBJ2-3	CASSLGFSDTQYF
TRBV11-1	TRBJ2-3	CASSSSGADGSDTQYF
TRBV2	TRBJ2-7	CASSEAQTGSGEQYF
TRBV3-1	TRBJ2-1	CASSQDLGFREQFF
TRBV5-1	TRBJ1-1	CASSPRGAANTEAFF
TRBV5-1	TRBJ2-5	CASSGADLQETQYF
TRBV6-1	TRBJ2-7	CASSETSGGAYEQYF
TRBV7-2	TRBJ2-3	CASSSVGTRGDTQYF
TRBV4-1	TRBJ1-5	CASSQVPESNQPQHF
TRBV20-1	TRBJ2-2	CSARDRRGANAGELFF
TRBV3-1	TRBJ1-5	CASSQVPGWSQPQHF
TRBV24-1	TRBJ1-5	CATSDPHQPQHF
TRBV9	TRBJ1-1	CASSVEGELNTEAFF
TRBV6-1	TRBJ1-1	CASSWGERGEAFF
TRBV2	TRBJ2-1	CASSLIAYNEQFF
TRBV13	TRBJ2-3	CASSGRDRDTDTQYF
TRBV7-6	TRBJ2-1	CASSLVAGLGSYNEQFF
TRBV29-1	TRBJ1-1	CSVGHLDTEAFF
TRBV6-5	TRBJ1-1	CASSYSDTMNTEAFF
TRBV3-1	TRBJ1-5	CASSQRENQPQHF
TRBV5-6	TRBJ2-7	CASSQLRVREQYF
TRBV20-1	TRBJ2-5	CSVPTTGRWETQYF
TRBV3-1	TRBJ1-5	CASSQDTGPNQPQHF
TRBV29-1	TRBJ2-6	CSVEDLQRAGANVLTF
TRBV29-1	TRBJ2-3	CSVELSSRADTQYF
TRBV7-2	TRBJ2-1	CASSPPIGQLPLF
TRBV6-2/TRBV6-3	TRBJ1-1	CASSYSTRTEAFF
TRBV30	TRBJ1-1	CAWSVFQLNTEAFF
TRBV11-2	TRBJ2-5	CASTGHSEETQYF
TRBV18	TRBJ1-5	CASSLSGRDQPQHF
TRBV12-3/TRBV12-4	TRBJ1-5	CASSYGTAARPQHF
TRBV14	TRBJ1-4	CASSQGRMANEKLFF
TRBV10-3	TRBJ2-5	CAISEPGEPQETQYF
TRBV7-9	TRBJ2-3	CASSLVLDSTDTQYF
TRBV7-3	TRBJ2-3	CASSLNRPGLPRDTQYF
TRBV27	TRBJ2-3	CASGVRSTDTQYF
TRBV12-3/TRBV12-4	TRBJ2-7	CASLASEGSYEQYF
TRBV20-1	TRBJ1-6	CSGSGNNSPLHF
TRBV3-1	TRBJ1-1	CAGTHRKNTEAFF
TRBV29-1	TRBJ1-2	CSVGAIYASGYGYTF
TRBV4-1	TRBJ2-6	CASSPPGLLSGANVLTF
TRBV3-1	TRBJ2-5	CASSRRPETQYF